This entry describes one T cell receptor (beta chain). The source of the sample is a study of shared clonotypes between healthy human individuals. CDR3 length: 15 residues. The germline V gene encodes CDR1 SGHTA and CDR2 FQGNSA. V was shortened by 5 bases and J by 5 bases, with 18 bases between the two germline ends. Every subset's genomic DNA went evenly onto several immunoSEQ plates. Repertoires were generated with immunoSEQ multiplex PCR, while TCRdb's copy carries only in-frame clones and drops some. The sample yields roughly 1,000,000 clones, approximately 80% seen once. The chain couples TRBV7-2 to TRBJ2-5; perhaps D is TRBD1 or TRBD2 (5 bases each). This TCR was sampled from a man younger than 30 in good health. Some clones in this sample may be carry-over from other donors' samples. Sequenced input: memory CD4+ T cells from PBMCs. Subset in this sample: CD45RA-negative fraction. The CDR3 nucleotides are TGTGCCAGCAGCCCTCGACGGGGCCCGTGGGAGACCCAGTACTTC. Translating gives CASSPRRGPWETQYF.